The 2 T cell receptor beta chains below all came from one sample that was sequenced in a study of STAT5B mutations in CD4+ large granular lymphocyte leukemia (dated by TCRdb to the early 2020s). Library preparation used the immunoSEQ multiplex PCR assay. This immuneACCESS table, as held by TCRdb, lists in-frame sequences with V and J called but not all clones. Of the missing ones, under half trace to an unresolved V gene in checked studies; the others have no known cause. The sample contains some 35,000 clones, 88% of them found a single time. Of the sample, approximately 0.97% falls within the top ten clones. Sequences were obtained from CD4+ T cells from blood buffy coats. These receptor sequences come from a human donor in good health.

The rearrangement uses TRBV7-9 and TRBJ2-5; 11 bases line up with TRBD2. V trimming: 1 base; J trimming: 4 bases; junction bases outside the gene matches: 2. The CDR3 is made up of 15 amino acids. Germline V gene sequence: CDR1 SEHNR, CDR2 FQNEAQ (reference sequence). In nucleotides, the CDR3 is TGTGCCAGCAGCTTAGTTCTAGCGGGAGGAGAGACCCAGTACTTC. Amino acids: CASSLVLAGGETQYF.

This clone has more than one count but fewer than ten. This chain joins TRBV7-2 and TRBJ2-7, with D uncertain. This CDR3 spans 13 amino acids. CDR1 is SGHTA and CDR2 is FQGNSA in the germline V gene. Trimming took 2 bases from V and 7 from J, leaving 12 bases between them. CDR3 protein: CASSLRLSGEQYF. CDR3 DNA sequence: TGTGCCAGCAGCTTACGCCTAAGTGGTGAGCAGTACTTC.